The next 2 T cell receptor beta chains were all read from a single sample in a study of T and B cells in COVID-19 patients. TRB was amplified from about 250-500 ng of blood genomic DNA. TRB rearrangements were amplified by multiplex PCR with BIOMED2 TRB-A/B primers. TCRdb re-derived calls from the multiplex PCR reads in MiXCR, one entry per CDR3 protein. The repertoire has 20,000 to 25,000 distinct CDR3 sequences, approximately 29% of them found once; the top ten carry approximately 3%. The specimen sequenced was blood. Receptor source: a human donor who had recovered from COVID-19.

This clonotype was counted once. Just one base apart from a much larger clone, this may be a read error. The chain couples TRBV6-5 to TRBJ2-5; 9 positions match TRBD2. Per germline, CDR1 MNHEY and CDR2 SVGAGI. This CDR3 is 15 amino acids long. The CDR3 sequence is CASSHSGLAGETQYF. DNA for the CDR3: TGTGCCAGCAGTCACTCGGGACTAGCAGGAGAGACCCAGTACTTC.

The sample holds a few counts of this clonotype. The chain links TRBV6-4 to TRBJ2-1; no definite D call. The CDR3 consists of 15 residues. The germline V gene has CDR1 MRHNA and CDR2 SNTAGT. V was pared by 6 bases and J by 5 bases, with 17 bases between. The CDR3 DNA reads TGTGCCAGCAGCCCCCAGAGCGCAAGACACAATGAGCAGTTCTTC. It is translated as CASSPQSARHNEQFF.